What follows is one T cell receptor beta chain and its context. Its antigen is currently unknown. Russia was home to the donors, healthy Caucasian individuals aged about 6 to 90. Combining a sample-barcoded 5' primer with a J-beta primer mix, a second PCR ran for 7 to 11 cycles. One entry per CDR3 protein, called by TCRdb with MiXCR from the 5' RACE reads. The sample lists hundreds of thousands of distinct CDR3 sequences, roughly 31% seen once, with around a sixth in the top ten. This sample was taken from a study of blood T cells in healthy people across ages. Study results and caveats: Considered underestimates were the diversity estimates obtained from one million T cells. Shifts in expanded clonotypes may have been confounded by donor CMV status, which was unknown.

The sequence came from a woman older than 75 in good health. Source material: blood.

CDR3 protein: CASRGAGYTF. The CDR3 nucleotides read TGCGCCAGCAGGGGGGCTGGCTACACCTTC. V usage is TRBV4-1 and J usage is TRBJ1-2, with D possibly TRBD1 on 6 matching bases. Germline CDR1 and CDR2: MGHRA and YSYEKL. This CDR3 region has 10 residues. Trimming pared 6 bases from V and 7 bases from J, leaving 6 bases between.